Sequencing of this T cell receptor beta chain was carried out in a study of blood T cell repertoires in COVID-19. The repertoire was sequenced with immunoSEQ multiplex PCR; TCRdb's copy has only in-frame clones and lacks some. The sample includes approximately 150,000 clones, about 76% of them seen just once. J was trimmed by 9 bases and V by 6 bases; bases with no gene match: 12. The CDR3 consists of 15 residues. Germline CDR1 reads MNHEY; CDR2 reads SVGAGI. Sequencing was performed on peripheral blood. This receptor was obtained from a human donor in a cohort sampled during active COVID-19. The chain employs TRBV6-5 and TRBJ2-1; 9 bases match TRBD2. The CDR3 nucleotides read TGTGCCAGCAGGGGGGGAGCTAGCGGGATTAGTGAGCAGTTCTTC. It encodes CASRGGASGISEQFF.